The clone carrying this T cell receptor (beta chain) was picked up many times. This record belongs to a study of shared clonotypes between healthy human individuals. Sequencing of unsorted PBMC DNA was carried out using ten immunoSEQ deep assay plates. Authors' analysis steps: Filtering was not the same, since immunoSEQ gave junction-only sequences without quality scores. Measured with immunoSEQ multiplex PCR; TCRdb has only the in-frame clones, and not every one. From that table come the V and J calls and clone size; the DNA was used to work out D and trimming. The sample lists some 96,000 clones, less than 50% occurring once. Trimming cost V 2 bases and J 5 bases, with 9 bases left between them. Per germline, CDR1 GTSNPN and CDR2 SVGIG (reference sequence). The CDR3 runs 12 residues.

Sequencing was performed on PBMCs. The sequence came from a woman between 35 and 50 years old in good health. Some clones in this sample may be carry-over from other donors' samples. The chain recombines TRBV30 with TRBJ2-5; tentatively, D is TRBD1 (5 bases). CDR3 sequence: CAWSLYRETQYF. The CDR3 coding sequence is TGTGCCTGGAGTCTCTACAGGGAGACCCAGTACTTC.